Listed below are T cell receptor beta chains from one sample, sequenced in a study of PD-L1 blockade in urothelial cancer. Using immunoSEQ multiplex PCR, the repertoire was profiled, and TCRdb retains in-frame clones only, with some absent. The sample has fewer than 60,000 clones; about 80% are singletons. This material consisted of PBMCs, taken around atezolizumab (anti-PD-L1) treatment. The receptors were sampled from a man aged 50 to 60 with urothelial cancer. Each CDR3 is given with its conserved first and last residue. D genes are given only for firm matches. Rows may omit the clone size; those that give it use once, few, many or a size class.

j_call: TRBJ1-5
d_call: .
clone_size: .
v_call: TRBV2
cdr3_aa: CASRDSVYSNQPQHF
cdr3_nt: TGTGCCAGCAGGGACAGTGTGTATAGCAATCAGCCCCAGCATTTT

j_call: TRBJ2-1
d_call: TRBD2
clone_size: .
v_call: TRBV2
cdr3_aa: CASSAGRSGLAEYNEQFF
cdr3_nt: TGTGCCAGCAGTGCCGGTCGGTCAGGGCTAGCGGAGTACAATGAGCAGTTCTTC

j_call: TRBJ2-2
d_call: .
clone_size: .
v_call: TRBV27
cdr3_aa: CASTPRGYTGELFF
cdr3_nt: TGTGCCAGCACCCCCCGCGGATACACCGGGGAGCTGTTTTTT

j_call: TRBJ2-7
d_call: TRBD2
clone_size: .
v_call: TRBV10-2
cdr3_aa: CASTLSGALYEQYF
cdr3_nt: TGCGCCAGCACCCTTAGCGGGGCCCTTTACGAGCAGTACTTC

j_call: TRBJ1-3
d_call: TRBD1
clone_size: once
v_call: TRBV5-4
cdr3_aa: CASSFKGGAELVHTIYF
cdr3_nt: TGTGCCAGCAGCTTTAAAGGGGGCGCGGAGTTGGTTCACACCATATATTTT

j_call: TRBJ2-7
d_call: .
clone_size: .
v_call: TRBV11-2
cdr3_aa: CASSLEGQSGLEQYF
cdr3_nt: TGTGCCAGCAGCTTAGAAGGACAAAGTGGGCTCGAGCAGTACTTC

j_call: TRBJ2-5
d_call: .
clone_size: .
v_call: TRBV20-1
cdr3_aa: CSARQGETQYF
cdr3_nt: TGCAGTGCTAGACAGGGGGAGACCCAGTACTTC

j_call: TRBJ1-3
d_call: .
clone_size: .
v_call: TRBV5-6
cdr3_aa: CASSLAGGLLYF
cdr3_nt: TGTGCCAGCAGCTTGGCCGGGGGGCTCCTATATTTT

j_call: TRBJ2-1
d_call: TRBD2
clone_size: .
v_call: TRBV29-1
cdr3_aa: CSVELAGGLSYNEQFF
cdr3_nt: TGCAGCGTTGAACTAGCGGGGGGGCTATCCTACAATGAGCAGTTCTTC

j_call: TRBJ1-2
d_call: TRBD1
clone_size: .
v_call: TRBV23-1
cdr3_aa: CASKPGTGGRANYGYTF
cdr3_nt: TGCGCCAGCAAGCCCGGGACAGGGGGTAGGGCTAACTATGGCTACACCTTC

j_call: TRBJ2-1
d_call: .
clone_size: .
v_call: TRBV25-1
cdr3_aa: CASSESGRGKGEQFF
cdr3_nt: TGTGCCAGCAGTGAGAGTGGCAGGGGAAAAGGTGAGCAGTTCTTC

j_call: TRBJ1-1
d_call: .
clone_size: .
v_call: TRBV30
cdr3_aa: CAWSAVAEAFF
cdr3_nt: TGTGCCTGGAGTGCAGTCGCTGAAGCTTTCTTT

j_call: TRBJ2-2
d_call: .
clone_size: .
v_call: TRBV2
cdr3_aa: CASSESGTGELFF
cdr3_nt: TGTGCCAGCAGTGAAAGCGGCACCGGGGAGCTGTTTTTT

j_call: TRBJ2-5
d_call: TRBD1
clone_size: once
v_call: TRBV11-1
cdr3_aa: CASSFPWTGKETQYF
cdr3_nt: TGTGCCAGCAGCTTCCCCTGGACAGGAAAAGAGACCCAGTACTTC

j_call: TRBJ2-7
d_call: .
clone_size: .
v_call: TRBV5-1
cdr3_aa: CASSFLSGYEQYF
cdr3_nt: TGCGCCAGCAGCTTTCTCTCGGGATACGAGCAGTACTTC

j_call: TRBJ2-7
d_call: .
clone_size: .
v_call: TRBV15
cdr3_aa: CATGQSRSGRNYEQYF
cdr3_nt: TGTGCCACCGGACAGAGTCGTAGCGGGCGAAACTACGAGCAGTACTTC

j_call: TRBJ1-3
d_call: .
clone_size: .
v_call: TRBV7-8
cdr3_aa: CASSSYRSGQGILTSGNTIYF
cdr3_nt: TGTGCCAGCAGCTCATACCGGAGTGGGCAGGGGATCCTCACCTCTGGAAACACCATATATTTT

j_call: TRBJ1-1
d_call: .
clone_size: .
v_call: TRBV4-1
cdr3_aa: CASSQVPPGGLNTEAFF
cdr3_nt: TGCGCCAGCAGCCAAGTACCCCCCGGGGGGCTCAACACTGAAGCTTTCTTT

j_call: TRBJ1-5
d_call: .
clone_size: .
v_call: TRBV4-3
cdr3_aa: CASSQESGRSQPQHF
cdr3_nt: TGCGCCAGCAGCCAAGAGTCGGGGAGGAGTCAGCCCCAGCATTTT

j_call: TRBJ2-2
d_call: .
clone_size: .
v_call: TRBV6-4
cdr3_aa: CASGEAGNTGELFF
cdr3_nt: TGTGCCAGCGGTGAAGCAGGGAACACCGGGGAGCTGTTTTTT

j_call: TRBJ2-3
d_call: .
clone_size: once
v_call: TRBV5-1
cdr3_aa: CASSLERDSTDTQYF
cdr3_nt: TGCGCCAGCAGCTTGGAACGGGACTCCACAGATACGCAGTATTTT

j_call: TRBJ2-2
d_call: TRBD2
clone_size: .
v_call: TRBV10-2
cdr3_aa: CASSVASGSNTGELFF
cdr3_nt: TGCGCCAGCAGTGTAGCTAGCGGGTCGAACACCGGGGAGCTGTTTTTT

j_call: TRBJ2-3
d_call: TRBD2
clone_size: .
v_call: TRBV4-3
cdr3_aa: CASSQGTSVLTDTQYF
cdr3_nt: TGCGCCAGCAGCCAAGGGACTAGCGTCCTCACAGATACGCAGTATTTT

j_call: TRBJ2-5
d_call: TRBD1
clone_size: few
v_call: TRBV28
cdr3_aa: CASSPSGTGGGQTQYF
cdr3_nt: TGTGCCAGCAGCCCTTCGGGGACAGGGGGGGGTCAGACCCAGTACTTC

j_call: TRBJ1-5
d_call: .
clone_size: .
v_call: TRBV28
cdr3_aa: CASSTYGQPLYSNQPQHF
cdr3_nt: TGTGCCAGCAGCACATACGGACAGCCTCTCTATAGCAATCAGCCCCAGCATTTT

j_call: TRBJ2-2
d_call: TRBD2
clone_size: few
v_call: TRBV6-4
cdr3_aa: CASGTSANTGELFF
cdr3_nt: TGTGCCAGCGGGACTAGCGCGAACACCGGGGAGCTGTTTTTT

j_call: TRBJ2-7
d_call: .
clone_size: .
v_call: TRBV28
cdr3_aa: CASSLLRYEQYF
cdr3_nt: TGTGCCAGCAGTTTGCTACGTTACGAGCAGTACTTC

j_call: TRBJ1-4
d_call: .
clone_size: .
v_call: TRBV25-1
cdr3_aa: CASREYEKLFF
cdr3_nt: TGTGCCAGTCGGGAGTATGAAAAACTGTTTTTT